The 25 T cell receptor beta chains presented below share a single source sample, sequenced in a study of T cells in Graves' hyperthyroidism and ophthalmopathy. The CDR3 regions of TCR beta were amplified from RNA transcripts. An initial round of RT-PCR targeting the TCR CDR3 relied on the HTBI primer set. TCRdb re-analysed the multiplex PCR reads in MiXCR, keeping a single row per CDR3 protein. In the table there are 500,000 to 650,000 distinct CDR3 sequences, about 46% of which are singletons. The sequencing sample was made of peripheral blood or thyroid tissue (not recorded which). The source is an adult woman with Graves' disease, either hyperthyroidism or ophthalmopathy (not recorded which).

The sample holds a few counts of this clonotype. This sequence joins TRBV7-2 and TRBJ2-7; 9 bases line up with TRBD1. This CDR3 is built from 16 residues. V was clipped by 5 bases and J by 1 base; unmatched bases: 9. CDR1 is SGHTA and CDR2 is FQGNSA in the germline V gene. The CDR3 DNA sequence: TGTGCCAGCAGCATGACCGGGACAGGGATTTCCTACGAGCAGTACTTC. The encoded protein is CASSMTGTGISYEQYF.

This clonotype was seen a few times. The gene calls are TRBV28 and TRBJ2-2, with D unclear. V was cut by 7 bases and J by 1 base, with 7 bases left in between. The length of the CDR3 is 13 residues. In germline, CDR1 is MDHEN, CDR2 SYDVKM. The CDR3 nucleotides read TGTGCCAGCATTGAACTGAACACCGGGGAGCTGTTTTTT. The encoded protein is CASIELNTGELFF. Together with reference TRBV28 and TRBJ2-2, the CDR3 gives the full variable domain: DVKVTQSSRYLVKRTGEKVFLECVQDMDHENMFWYRQDPGLGLRLIYFSYDVKMKEKGDIPEGYSVSREKKERFSLILESASTNQTSMYLCASIELNTGELFFGEGSRLTVL.

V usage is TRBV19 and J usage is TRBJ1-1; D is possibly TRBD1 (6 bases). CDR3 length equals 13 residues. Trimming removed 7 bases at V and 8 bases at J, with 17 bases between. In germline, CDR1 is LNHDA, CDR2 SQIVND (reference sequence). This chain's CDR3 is CASINEGDAEAFF. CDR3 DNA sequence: TGTGCCAGTATCAATGAGGGGGACGCCGAAGCTTTCTTT.

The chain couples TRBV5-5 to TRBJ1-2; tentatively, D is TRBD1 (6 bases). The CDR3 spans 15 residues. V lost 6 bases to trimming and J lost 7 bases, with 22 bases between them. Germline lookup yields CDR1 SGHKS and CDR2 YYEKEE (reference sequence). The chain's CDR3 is CASTKRRWGRGGYTF. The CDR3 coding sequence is TGTGCCAGCACTAAACGCCGCTGGGGGCGGGGTGGCTACACCTTC.

The CDR3 DNA sequence: TGTGCCAGCAGCACCCGGGACAGGTTAGATACGCAGTATTTT. Translated, it gives CASSTRDRLDTQYF. The J gene is TRBJ2-3, the V gene TRBV12-3 or TRBV12-4, with 8 bases aligning to TRBD1. V shed 6 bases and J 5 bases; nucleotides not matched to a gene: 7. The CDR3 is made up of 14 amino acids.

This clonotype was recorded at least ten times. The CDR3 nucleotides read TGTGCCAGCAGCGCTCGACAGGGTAACGAGCAGTACTTC. Translating gives CASSARQGNEQYF. The chain joins TRBV7-6 to TRBJ2-7, with 7 bases aligning to TRBD1. Germline CDR1 SGHVS, CDR2 FNYEAQ. The CDR3 runs to 13 residues. V shed 5 bases, J shed 5 bases, and the junction held 6 bases outside the gene matches.

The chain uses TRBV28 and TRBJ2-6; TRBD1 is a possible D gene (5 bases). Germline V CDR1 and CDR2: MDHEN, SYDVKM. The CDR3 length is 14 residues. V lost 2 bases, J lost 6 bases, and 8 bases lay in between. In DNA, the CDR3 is TGTGCCAGCAGTTTAACAGGATTGGCCAACGTCCTGACTTTC. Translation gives CASSLTGLANVLTF.

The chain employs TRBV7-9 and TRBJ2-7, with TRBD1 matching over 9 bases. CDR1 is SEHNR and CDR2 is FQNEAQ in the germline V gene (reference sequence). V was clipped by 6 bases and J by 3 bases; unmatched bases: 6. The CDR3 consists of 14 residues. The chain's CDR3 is CASRSGQGFYEQYF. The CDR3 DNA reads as TGTGCCAGCAGGTCGGGACAGGGTTTCTACGAGCAGTACTTC.

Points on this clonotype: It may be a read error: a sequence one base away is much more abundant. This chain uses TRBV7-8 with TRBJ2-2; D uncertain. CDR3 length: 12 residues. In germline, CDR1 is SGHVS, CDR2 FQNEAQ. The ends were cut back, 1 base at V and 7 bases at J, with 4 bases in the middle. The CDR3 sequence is CASSLGHGELFF. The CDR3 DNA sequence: TGTGCCAGCAGCTTAGGGCACGGGGAGCTGTTTTTT.

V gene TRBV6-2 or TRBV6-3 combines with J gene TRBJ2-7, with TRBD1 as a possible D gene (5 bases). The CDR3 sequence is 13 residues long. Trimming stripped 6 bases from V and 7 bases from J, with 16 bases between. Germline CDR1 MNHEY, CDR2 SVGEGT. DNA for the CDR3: TGTGCCAGCAGGAAAAGACAGTCCTGGGAGCAGTACTTC. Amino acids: CASRKRQSWEQYF.

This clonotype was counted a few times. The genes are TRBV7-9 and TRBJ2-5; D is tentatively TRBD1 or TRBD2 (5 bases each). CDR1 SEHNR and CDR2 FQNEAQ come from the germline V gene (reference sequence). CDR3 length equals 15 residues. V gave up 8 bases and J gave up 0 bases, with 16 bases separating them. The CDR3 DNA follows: TGTGCCAGCGAGGGGCTTTGGGGGTACCAAGAGACCCAGTACTTC. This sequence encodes CASEGLWGYQETQYF.

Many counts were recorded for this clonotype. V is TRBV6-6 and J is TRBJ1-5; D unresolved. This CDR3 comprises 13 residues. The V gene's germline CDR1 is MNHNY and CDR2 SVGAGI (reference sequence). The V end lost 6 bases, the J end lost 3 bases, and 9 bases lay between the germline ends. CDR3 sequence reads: CASSFSANQPQHF. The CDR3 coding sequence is TGTGCCAGCAGCTTTAGTGCCAATCAGCCCCAGCATTTT.

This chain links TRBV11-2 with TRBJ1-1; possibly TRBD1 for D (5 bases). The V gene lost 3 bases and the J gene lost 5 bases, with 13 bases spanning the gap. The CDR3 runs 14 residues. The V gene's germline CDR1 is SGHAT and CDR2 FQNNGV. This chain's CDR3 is CASSLLQGHTEAFF. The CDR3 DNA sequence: TGTGCCAGCAGCTTGTTGCAGGGCCATACTGAAGCTTTCTTT.

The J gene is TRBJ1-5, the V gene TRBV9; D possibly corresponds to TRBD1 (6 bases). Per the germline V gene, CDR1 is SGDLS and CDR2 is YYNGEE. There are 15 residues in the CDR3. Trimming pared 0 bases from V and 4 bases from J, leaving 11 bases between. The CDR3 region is CASSVDGTSNQPQHF. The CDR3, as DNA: TGTGCCAGCAGCGTAGATGGGACATCTAATCAGCCCCAGCATTTT.

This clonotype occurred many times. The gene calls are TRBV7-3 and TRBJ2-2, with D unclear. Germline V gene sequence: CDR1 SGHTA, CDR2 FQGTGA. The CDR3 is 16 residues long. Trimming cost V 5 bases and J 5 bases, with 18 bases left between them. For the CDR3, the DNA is TGTGCCAGCAGCCCCGGTCTGGGATCACGGACCGGGGAGCTGTTTTTT. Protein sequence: CASSPGLGSRTGELFF.

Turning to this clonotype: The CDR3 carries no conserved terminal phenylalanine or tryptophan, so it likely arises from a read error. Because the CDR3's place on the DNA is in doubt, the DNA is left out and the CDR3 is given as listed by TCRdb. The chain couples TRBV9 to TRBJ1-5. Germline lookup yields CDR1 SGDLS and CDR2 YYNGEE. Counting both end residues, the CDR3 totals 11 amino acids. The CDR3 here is CASSVSPTANY.

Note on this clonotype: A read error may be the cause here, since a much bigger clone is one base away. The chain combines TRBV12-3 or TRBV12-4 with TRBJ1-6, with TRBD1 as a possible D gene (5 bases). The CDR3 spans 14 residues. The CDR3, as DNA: TGTGCCGGCAGCCCGACCAGGGTCCACTCACCCCTCCACTTT. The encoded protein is CAGSPTRVHSPLHF.

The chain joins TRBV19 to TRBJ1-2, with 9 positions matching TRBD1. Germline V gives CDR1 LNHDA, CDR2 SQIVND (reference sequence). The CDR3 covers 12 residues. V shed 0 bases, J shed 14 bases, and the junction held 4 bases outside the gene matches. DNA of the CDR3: TGTGCCAGTAGTATAGATACGACAGGGGGGACCTTC. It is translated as CASSIDTTGGTF.

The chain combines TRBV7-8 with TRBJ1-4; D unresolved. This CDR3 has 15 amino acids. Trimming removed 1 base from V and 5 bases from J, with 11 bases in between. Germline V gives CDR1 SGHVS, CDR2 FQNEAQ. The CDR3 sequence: CASSLVNSINEKLFF. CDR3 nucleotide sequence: TGTGCCAGCAGCTTAGTAAACAGTATAAATGAAAAACTGTTTTTT.

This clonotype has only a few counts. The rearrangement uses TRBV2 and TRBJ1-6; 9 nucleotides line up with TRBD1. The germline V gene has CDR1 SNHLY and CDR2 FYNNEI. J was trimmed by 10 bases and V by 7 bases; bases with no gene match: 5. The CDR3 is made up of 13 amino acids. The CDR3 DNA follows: TGTGCCAGCAAGGACAGGGGTGGGTCACCCCTCCACTTT. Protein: CASKDRGGSPLHF. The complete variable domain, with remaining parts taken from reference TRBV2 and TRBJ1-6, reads EPEVTQTPSHQVTQMGQEVILRCVPISNHLYFYWYRQILGQKVEFLVSFYNNEISEKSEIFDDQFSVERPDGSNFTLKIRSTKLEDSAMYFCASKDRGGSPLHFGNGTRLTVT.

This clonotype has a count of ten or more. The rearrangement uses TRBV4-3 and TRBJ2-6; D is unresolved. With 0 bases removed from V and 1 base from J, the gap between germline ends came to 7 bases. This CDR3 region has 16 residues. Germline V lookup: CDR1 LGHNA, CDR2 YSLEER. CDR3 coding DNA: TGCGCCAGCAGCCAAGATTTTTTTTCTGGGGCCAACGTCCTGACTTTC. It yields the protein CASSQDFFSGANVLTF.

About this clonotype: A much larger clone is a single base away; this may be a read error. The CDR3, as DNA: TGTGCCAGCAGCCAAGATAGGCTAGCGGGAGCGTCCTACGAGCAGTACTTC. Its protein product is CASSQDRLAGASYEQYF. The J gene is TRBJ2-7, the V gene TRBV4-2; 10 positions match TRBD2. There are 17 residues in the CDR3. Germline trimming cut 0 bases from V and 1 base from J; bases unmatched to any gene: 6. Germline lookup yields CDR1 LGHNA and CDR2 YNFKEQ.

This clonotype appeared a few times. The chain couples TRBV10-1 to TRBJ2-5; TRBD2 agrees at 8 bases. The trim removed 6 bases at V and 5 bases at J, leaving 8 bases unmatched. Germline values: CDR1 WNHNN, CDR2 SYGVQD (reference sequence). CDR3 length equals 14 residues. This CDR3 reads CASRNGTRCETQYF. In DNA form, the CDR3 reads TGCGCCAGCAGAAACGGGACTAGATGTGAGACCCAGTACTTC.

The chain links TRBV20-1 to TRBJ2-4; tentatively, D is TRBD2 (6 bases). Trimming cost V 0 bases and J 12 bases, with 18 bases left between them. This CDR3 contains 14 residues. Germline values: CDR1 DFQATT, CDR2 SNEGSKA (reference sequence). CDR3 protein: CSARDSGGEDTQYF. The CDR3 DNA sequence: TGCAGTGCTAGAGACAGCGGCGGGGAGGACACTCAGTACTTC.

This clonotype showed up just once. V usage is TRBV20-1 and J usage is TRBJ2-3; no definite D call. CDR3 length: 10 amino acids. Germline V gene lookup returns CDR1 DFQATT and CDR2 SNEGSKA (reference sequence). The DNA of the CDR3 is TGCAGCCCTAGCACAGATACGCAGTATTTT. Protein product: CSPSTDTQYF.